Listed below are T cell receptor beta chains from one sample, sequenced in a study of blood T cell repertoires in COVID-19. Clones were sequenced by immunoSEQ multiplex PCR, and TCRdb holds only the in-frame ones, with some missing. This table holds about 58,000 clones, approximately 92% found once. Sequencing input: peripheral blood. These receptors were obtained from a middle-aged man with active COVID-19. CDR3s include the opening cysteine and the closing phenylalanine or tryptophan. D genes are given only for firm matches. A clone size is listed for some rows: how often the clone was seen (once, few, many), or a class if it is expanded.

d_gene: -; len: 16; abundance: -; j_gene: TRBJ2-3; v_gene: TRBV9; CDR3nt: TGTGCCAGCAGCGTAGGGTCACTCGCTGCCACAGATACGCAGTATTTT; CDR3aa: CASSVGSLAATDTQYF
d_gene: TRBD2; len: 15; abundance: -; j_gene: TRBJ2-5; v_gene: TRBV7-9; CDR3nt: TGTGCCAGCAGCTCCAGTAGCGGGAGTATTGAGACCCAGTACTTC; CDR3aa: CASSSSSGSIETQYF
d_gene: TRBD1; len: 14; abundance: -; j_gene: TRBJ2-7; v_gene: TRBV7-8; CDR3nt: TGTGCCAGCAGCTTAGGTACAGGGGCCTACGAGCAGTACTTC; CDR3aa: CASSLGTGAYEQYF
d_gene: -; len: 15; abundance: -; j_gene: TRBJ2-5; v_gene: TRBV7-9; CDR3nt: TGTGCCAGCAGCACAGACGGGGGGCCCCAAGAGACCCAGTACTTC; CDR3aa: CASSTDGGPQETQYF
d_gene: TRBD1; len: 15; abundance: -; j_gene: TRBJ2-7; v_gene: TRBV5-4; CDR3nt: TGTGCCAGCAGCGGGTTCGGACAGGGCTCCTACGAGCAGTACTTC; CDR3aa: CASSGFGQGSYEQYF
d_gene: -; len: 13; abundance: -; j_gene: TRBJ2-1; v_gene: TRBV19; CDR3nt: TGTGCCAGTAGTATAGATACGCCCCCCCCCAGGTTCTTC; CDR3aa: CASSIDTPPPRFF
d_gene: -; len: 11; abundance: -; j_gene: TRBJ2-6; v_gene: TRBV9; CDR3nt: TGTGCCAGTACAGGGGCCAACGTCCTGACTTTC; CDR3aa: CASTGANVLTF
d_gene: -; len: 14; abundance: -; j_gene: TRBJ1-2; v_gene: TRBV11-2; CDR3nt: TGTGCCAGCAGCCTGCATGCTACCAACTATGGCTACACCTTC; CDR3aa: CASSLHATNYGYTF
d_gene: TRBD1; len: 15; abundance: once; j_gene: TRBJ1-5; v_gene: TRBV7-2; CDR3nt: TGTGCCAGCAGCCCAGGGGACAGGGGAAATCAGCCCCAGCATTTT; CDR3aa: CASSPGDRGNQPQHF
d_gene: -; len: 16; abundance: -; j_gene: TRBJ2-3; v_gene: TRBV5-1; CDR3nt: TGCGCCAGCAGCTTGCTCCCGTCGAACGAACCCGGGACTTTCTCTTTT; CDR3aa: CASSLLPSNEPGTFSF
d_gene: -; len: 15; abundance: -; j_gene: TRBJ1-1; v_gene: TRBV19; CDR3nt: TGTGCCAGTAGTACTCCCGCAGGGATCAACACTGAAGCTTTCTTT; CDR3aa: CASSTPAGINTEAFF
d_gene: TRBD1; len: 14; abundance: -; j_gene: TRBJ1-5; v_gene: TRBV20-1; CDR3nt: TGCAGTGCTAGTGTAGGACAGGGCAATCAGCCCCAGCATTTT; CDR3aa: CSASVGQGNQPQHF
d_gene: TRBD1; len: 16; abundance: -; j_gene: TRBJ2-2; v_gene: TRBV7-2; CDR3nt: TGTGCCAGCAGCTATCAGGGGGCGCGGTTCACCGGGGAGCTGTTTTTT; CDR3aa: CASSYQGARFTGELFF
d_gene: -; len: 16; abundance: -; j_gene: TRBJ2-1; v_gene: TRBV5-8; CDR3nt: TGTGCCAGCAGCTTGGCCGGGTGGACATCCAACAATGAGCAGTTCTTC; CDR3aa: CASSLAGWTSNNEQFF
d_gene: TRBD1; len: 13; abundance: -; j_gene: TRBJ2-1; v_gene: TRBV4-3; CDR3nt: TGCGCCAGCAGCCCCGGGACAGGGATGGAGCAGTTCTTC; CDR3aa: CASSPGTGMEQFF
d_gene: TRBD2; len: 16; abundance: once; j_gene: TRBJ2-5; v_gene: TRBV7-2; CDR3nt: TGTGCCAGCAGCCCACGCGGGACTAGCGGGGGTGAGACCCAGTACTTC; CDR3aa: CASSPRGTSGGETQYF
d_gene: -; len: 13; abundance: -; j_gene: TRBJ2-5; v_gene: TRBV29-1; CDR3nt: TGCAGCGTTGGACTACAGGGTCGGGAGACCCAGTACTTC; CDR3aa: CSVGLQGRETQYF
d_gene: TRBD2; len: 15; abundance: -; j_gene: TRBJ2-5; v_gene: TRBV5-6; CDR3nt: TGTGCCAGCAGCTGGACTAGCGGGGACCAAGAGACCCAGTACTTC; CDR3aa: CASSWTSGDQETQYF
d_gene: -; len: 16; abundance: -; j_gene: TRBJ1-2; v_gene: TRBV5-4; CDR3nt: TGTGCCAGCAGCTTGGCCGTCTCACCAGCTAACTATGGCTACACCTTC; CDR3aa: CASSLAVSPANYGYTF
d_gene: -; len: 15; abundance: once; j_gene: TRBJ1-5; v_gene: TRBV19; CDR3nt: TGTGCCAGTAGTATAGAGGCGGTTACCAATCAGCCCCAGCATTTT; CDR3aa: CASSIEAVTNQPQHF
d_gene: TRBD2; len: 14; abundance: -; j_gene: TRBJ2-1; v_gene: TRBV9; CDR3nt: TGTGCCAGCAGCGTAGATCAAGCGGGAGTGCAGCAGTTCTTC; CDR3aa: CASSVDQAGVQQFF
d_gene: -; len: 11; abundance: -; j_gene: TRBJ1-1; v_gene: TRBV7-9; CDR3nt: TGTGCCAGCAGCTTATATACTGAAGCTTTCTTT; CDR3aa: CASSLYTEAFF
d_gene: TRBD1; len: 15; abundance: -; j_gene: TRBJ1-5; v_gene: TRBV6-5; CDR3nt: TGTGCCAGCATTCTAGGGACAGGGGGTCTTCAGCCCCAGCATTTT; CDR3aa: CASILGTGGLQPQHF
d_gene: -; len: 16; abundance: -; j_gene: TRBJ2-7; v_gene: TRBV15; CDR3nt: TGTGCCACCAGCACGCTGGGCAGGAGGAGCTCCTACGAGCAGTACTTC; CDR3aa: CATSTLGRRSSYEQYF
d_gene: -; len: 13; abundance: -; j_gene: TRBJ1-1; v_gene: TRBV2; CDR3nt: TGTGCCGGCACGGTGACAGTCAACACTGAAGCTTTCTTT; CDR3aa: CAGTVTVNTEAFF
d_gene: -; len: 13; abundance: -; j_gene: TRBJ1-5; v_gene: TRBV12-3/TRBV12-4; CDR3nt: TGTGCCAGCAGTTTAGCGCTAGGTGTAGCCCAGCATTTT; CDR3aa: CASSLALGVAQHF
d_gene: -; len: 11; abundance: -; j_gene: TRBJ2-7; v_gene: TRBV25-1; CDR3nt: TGTGCCAGCAGTGATACAGGGCTCCTCTACTTC; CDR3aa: CASSDTGLLYF
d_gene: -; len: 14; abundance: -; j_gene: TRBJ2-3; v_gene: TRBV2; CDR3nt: TGTGCCAGCTTAGGAGGGTTTCCATCAGATACGCAGTATTTT; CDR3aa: CASLGGFPSDTQYF
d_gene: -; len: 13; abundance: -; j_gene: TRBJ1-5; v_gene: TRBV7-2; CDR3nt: TGTGCCAGCAGCTTAGGGGGAGAGCAGCCCCAGCATTTT; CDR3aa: CASSLGGEQPQHF
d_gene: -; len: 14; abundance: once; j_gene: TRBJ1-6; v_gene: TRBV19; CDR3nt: TGTGCCAGTAATCAGGACAGCTATAATTCACCCCTCCACTTT; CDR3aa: CASNQDSYNSPLHF
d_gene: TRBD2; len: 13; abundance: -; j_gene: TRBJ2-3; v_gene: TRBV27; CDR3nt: TGTGCCAGCGGGTCTAGCGGGGGGGATACGCAGTATTTT; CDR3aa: CASGSSGGDTQYF
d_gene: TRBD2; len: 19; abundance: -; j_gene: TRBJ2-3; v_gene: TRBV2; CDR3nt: TGTGCCAGCAGTGAATGGGGGACTAGCGGGAGGGGCGCGGCAGATACGCAGTATTTT; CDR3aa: CASSEWGTSGRGAADTQYF
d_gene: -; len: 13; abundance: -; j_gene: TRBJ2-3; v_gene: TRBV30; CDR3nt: TGTGCCTGGAGTGGACAGACTTCAGATACGCAGTATTTT; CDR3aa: CAWSGQTSDTQYF
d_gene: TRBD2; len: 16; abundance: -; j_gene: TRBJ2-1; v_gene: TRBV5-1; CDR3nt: TGCGCCAGCACCCCTGGGGGACTAGCGGGAGTTTCTGAGCAGTTCTTC; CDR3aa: CASTPGGLAGVSEQFF
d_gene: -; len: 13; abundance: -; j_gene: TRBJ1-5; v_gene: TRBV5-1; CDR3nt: TGCGCCAGCAGCCTGTTGTCCGGGCAGCCCCAGCATTTT; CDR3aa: CASSLLSGQPQHF
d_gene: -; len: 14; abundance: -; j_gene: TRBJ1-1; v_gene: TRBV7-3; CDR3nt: TGTGCCAGCAGCTTCAGGGGCTCGGGCACTGAAGCTTTCTTT; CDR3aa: CASSFRGSGTEAFF
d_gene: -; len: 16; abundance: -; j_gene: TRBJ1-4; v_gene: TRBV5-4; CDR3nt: TGTGCCAGCAGCCTAATAGGTGGGGGCACTAATGAAAAACTGTTTTTT; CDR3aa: CASSLIGGGTNEKLFF
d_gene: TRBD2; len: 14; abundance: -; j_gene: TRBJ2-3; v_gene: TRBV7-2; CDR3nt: TGTGCCAGCAGCTGGGACTACACGACAGATACGCAGTATTTT; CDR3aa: CASSWDYTTDTQYF
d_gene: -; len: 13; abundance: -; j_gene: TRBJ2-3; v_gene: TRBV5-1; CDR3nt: TGCGCCAGCAGCTTCCCAAGCACAGATACGCAGTATTTT; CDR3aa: CASSFPSTDTQYF
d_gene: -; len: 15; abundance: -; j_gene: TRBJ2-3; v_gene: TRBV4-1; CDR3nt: TGCGCCAGCACCGCACGGGGGGCGCGCACAGATACGCAGTATTTT; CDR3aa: CASTARGARTDTQYF
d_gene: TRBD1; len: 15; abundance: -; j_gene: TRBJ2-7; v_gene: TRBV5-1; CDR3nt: TGCGCCAGCAGCCGACAGGGAGCAGCGTCCTACGAGCAGTACTTC; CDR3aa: CASSRQGAASYEQYF
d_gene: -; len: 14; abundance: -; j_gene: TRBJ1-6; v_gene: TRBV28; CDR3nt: TGTGCCAGCAGTTACGATCCAGGCCGTTCACCCCTCCACTTT; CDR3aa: CASSYDPGRSPLHF
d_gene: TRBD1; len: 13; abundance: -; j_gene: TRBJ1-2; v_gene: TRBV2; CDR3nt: TGTGCCAGCAGTCCGACAGGGAGAGGAGGCTACACCTTC; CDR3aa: CASSPTGRGGYTF
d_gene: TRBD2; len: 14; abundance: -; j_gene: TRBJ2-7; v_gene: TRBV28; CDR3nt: TGTGCCAGCAGTGCGACTAGCGGGAATTCCGAGCAGTACTTC; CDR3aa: CASSATSGNSEQYF
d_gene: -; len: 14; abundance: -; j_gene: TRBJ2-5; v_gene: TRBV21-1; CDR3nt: TGTGCCAGCAGCGCCAGGGACAGGGAAGAGACCCAGTACTTC; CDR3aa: CASSARDREETQYF
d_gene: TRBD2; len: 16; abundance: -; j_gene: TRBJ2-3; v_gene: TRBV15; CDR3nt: TGTGCCACCAGCAACCTTCTAGCGGGGGGAACAGATACGCAGTATTTT; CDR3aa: CATSNLLAGGTDTQYF
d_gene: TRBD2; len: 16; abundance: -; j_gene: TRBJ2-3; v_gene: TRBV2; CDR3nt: TGTGCCAGCAGTGTACTCGCGGGGGGAGGCACAGATACGCAGTATTTT; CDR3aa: CASSVLAGGGTDTQYF
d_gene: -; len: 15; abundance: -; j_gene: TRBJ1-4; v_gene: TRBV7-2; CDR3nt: TGTGCCAGCAGCTTAACAGGGATGGTAGGAGAAAAACTGTTTTTT; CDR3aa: CASSLTGMVGEKLFF
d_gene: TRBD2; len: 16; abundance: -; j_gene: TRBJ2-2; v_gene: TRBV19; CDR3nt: TGTGCCAGTAGTGCACCCTCGGGACTAAACACCGGGGAGCTGTTTTTT; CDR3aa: CASSAPSGLNTGELFF
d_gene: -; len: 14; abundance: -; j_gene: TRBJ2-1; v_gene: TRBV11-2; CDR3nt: TGTGCCAGCAGCTTAGCGGTAACGGGCAATGAGCAGTTCTTC; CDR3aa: CASSLAVTGNEQFF
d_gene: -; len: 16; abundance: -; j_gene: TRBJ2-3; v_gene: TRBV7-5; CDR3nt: TGTGTCAGAAGCTTAGCGCTGAGGGCTAGCACAGATACGCAGTATTTT; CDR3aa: CVRSLALRASTDTQYF
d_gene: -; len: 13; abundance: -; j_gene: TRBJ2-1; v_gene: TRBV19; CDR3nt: TGTGCCAGTAGACAGGGCTCCTACAATGAGCAGTTCTTC; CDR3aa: CASRQGSYNEQFF
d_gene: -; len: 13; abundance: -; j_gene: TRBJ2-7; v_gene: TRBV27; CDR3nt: TGTGCCAGCAGTTTCTCCGTCTCCTACGAGCAGTACTTC; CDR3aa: CASSFSVSYEQYF
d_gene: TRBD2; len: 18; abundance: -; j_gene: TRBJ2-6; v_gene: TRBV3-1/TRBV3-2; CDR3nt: TGTGCCAGCAGCCAAGTGCGTAGCGGGAGGGGTGGGCCCAACGTCCTGACTTTC; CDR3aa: CASSQVRSGRGGPNVLTF
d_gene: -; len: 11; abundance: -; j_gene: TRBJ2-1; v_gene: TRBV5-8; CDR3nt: TGTGCCAGCAGCTTTAACAATGAGCAGTTCTTC; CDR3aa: CASSFNNEQFF
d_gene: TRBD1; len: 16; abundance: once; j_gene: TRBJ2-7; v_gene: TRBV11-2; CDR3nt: TGTGCCAGCAGCTTCATGCAGGGGGCACTACCTCGCGAGCAGTACTTC; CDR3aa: CASSFMQGALPREQYF
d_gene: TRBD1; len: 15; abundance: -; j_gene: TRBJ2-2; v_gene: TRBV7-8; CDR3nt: TGTGCCAGCAGCTTAGGGACAGGGAAGACCGGGGAGCTGTTTTTT; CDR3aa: CASSLGTGKTGELFF
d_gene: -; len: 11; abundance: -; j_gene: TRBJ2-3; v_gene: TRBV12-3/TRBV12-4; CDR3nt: TGTGCCAGCAGACTCACAGATACGCAGTATTTT; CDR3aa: CASRLTDTQYF
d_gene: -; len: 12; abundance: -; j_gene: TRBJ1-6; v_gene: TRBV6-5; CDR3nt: TGTGCCAGCAAAGGGGAAGGCTCACCCCTCCACTTT; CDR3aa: CASKGEGSPLHF